The entry that follows covers one TCR beta chain sequence. Its antigen remains unidentified. No clone much larger than this one lies a single base away; base qualities are absent. The donors were healthy, HIV-negative adults who had no recently reported acute infections or vaccinations. Every donor was a Caucasian adult residing in Nashville, Tennessee, USA. CD4+ T cells were enriched by magnetic negative selection; naive cells were then positively selected on CD45RA, and the negative fraction formed the memory subset. Blood was collected by leukapheresis, and PBMCs were isolated by Ficoll-Histopaque density gradient centrifugation and then cryopreserved in liquid nitrogen vapor phase. Analytical flow cytometry was used to check the purity and quantity of every magnetically sorted T cell population. From each sorted fraction, genomic DNA was isolated and quantified by UV absorbance on a Nanodrop 2000c.

The sample belongs to a study of shared clonotypes between healthy human individuals (TCRdb year 2020). Background for the entire study: A few men and a couple of women, aged 18 to 49 years, made up the cohort. For each donor, CD4 naive and CD4 memory were each run on three plates, CD8 naive on two plates, and CD8 memory on one plate. Blood TCR repertoires of about 5 healthy adults were deeply sequenced to estimate repertoire size and the extent of clonotype sharing between individuals. Libraries were prepared and TCR repertoires were sequenced by different laboratories using diverse techniques, in order to increase sequencing depth and limit assay-specific biases. Each donor's leukapheresis produced roughly between roughly 0.85 and 10 billion PBMCs.

Overall study results and their limits: Because the study included a small number of donors, the genetic and exposure-history diversity represented was limited. Sampling was restricted to blood, and TCR repertoires in tissues likely differ from the TCR repertoires found in blood. When several donors were compared, the shared fraction of clonotypes was 5% to 6.5% for naive CD4, about 4% for naive CD8, about 2.5% for memory CD4, and around 0.4% for memory CD8. Even with the large sequencing depth, rarefaction of the sorted-subset datasets indicated that sequencing was incomplete. Pairwise subsampling indicated that sequencing depth was expected to affect the degree of clonotype sharing among donors. Larger estimated clonotype richness was generally found for naive subsets than for memory subsets. Clonotypes shared by all four sorted-subset donors showed higher generation probabilities than non-shared clonotypes.

TCR CDR3 regions were amplified from genomic DNA by multiplex PCR using the deep immunoSEQ assay. Extracted genomic DNA from each cell subset was spread evenly across all wells of several immunoSEQ 96-well plates, with each plate serving as a replicate. Each replicate PCR for sorted subsets received about 210 ng genomic DNA, equal to roughly 33,000 T cell genomes. Purified libraries were quantified with a Qubit 3.0 fluorometer, sized on a Bioanalyzer 2100, and re-quantified with the KAPA Library Quantification kit. Every immunoSEQ 96-well plate was sequenced on a separate single-read 150-cycle Illumina NextSeq 550 flow cell. Per the authors' processing: Because the immunoSEQ output held only junctional sequences and lacked quality scores, the filtering could not match the filtering applied to full-length reads. To assign V/J genes and CDR3, sequences were annotated using PyIR, a Python wrapper for IgBLAST v1.9, with IMGT germline references. Reads with weak V/J assignments (E-value above 1e-6), missing CDR3, stop codons, out-of-frame junctions, or ambiguous translated residues were removed. V3J clonotypes were defined by identical inferred V gene, J gene, and CDR3 amino acid sequence. Percentage overlap between repertoires was calculated by dividing the number of shared unique clonotypes by the size of the smaller repertoire. Three approaches were used to assess repertoire richness: RTK rarefaction, the Chao1 estimator, and Recon v2.1 estimates of unobserved clonotypes. Generation probabilities were computed with OLGA for all TCRbeta clonotypes obtained by the gDNA method from four donors. In TCRdb, the immuneACCESS table is reduced to in-frame sequences with V and J assigned. These tables do not hold every clone; where another copy was compared, an unresolved V gene accounts for under half, and the others remain unexplained. V, J and clone size derive from that table, while D and trimming were established from the DNA sequence. Counted in this sample were under 1,900,000 clones; just under 99% of them appeared once. The ten largest clones represent under 0.45% of the sample.

Trimming takes 4 bases off V and 2 bases off J; junction bases not matched to a gene: 0. CDR1 and CDR2, looked up from the germline V gene, are SGDLS and YYNGEE. Counted from cysteine to phenylalanine, this CDR3 has 14 amino acids. Only CDR3 DNA remains: 42 bases, in frame from the first base. This clonotype was sampled from a man younger than 40 in good health. The sequence is built from TRBV9 and TRBJ2-2, with 9 bases in between that match TRBD2. The material sequenced was naive CD4+ T cells sorted from blood. In the paper's terms, the cell subset or site label means: CD45RA+ positively selected. DNA sequence: TGTGCCAGCAGCCTAGCGGGAAACACCGGGGAGCTGTTTTTT. Its translation is CASSLAGNTGELFF.